The following is a TCR beta chain sequence with its context. Its antigen has not been determined. No base quality values were provided; no much bigger clone lies one nucleotide off. TCR beta CDR3 regions were amplified from RNA transcripts. The TCR CDR3 was subjected to a first round of RT-PCR using the HTBI primer set and the Qiagen OneStep RT-PCR kit. Libraries were constructed in a second round of multiplex PCR, after which size selection and purification were carried out. The libraries were sequenced on an Illumina HiSeq2000 using paired-end 100 bp reads. The paper's data handling went like this. SOAPnuke was used to process the raw data, throwing out any read that contained adapters or uncalled bases, had a mean Phred below 15, or lacked an exact constant-primer or identifier match. High-quality paired reads were merged with COPE v1.2.5, and unique nucleotide sequences were defined as clonotypes. MiTCR v1.1 was used to align the clonotypes against IMGT TRBV, TRBD and TRBJ reference segments. The analysis was restricted to V-J combinations with a frequency above 0.0001, which together covered 99.2% of the repertoires. The TCS score was defined as F50 (clonal expansion) divided by E x V (chaos), with BLOSUM62-based TCRdist calculated between CDR3 peptides within each V-J. Welch's t-statistics and random forest reduced around 550 V-J features to 13, which were used in a naive Bayes classifier (R e1071). The Morisita-Horn index was used to measure how similar the thyroid and blood repertoires were. Starting from the raw public reads, TCRdb applied fastp trimming at Q25, assembled clones with MiXCR and retained in-frame beta chains. Each CDR3 protein gets just one entry, which takes the most common genes and DNA from the rows behind it. What appears here as the V and J calls and clone size reflects TCRdb's work, not the paper's. This sample comprises roughly 100,000 distinct CDR3 sequences, 47% of them detected only once. In total, the top ten clones hold about 26% of the sample.

Looking up the germline V gene (reference sequence) yields CDR1 GTSNPN and CDR2 SVGIG. V lost 5 bases and J lost 2 bases; the stretch between them is 10 bases long. The CDR3 measures 13 amino acids from cysteine to phenylalanine. Only the CDR3 portion is preserved as DNA: 39 bases, with reading frame beginning at the first base. The source of the sample is a study of T cells in Graves' hyperthyroidism and ophthalmopathy (dated by TCRdb to the late 2010s). Looking at the study overall: Peripheral blood samples were taken at the time of initial diagnosis, prior to any treatment. To identify distinguishing TCR V-J signatures, a discovery cohort of about a hundred patients was used, comprising 43 with Graves' ophthalmopathy and around 57 with stable Graves' hyperthyroidism. Prospective prediction of ophthalmopathy was tested in an independent validation cohort of fewer than 20 hyperthyroidism patients and approximately 17 patients who later progressed to ophthalmopathy. The 75 to 100 discovery patients were randomly divided into training and test sets at a 7:3 ratio. In addition, the study compared T-cell repertoires in thyroid tissue and in blood from about six Graves' hyperthyroidism patients. Once sampling was done, hyperthyroidism patients were given methimazole at a starting dose of 30 mg daily, whereas ophthalmopathy patients were given high-dose intravenous methylprednisolone. According to the paper, TCR Vbeta CDR3 sequencing was carried out on about 140 peripheral blood samples, which came from some 41 ophthalmopathy, approximately 72 hyperthyroidism and about 17 progressor patients. Findings and caveats that apply to the study as a whole: No statistical method was used to set the sample size in advance, and investigators knew the group allocation. Most expanded thyroid clonotypes (frequency above 0.001) were also detected in blood, a finding suggesting that blood repertoires may reflect thyroid immune responses. In cross-validation, a model built on a 13 V-J signature told ophthalmopathy apart from stable hyperthyroidism with approximately 90% sensitivity and about 81% specificity, and in testing the same model reached 80%/75%. In validation, the model predicted progression to ophthalmopathy a median of around six months before onset, with approximately 71% sensitivity and about 72% specificity.

Graves' hyperthyroidism was defined as stable when no progression to ophthalmopathy occurred over 18 months of follow-up. Hyperthyroidism patients were aged 18 to 65 years and newly diagnosed, with disease duration of less than 2 months. Any patient with an uncontrolled infection, another autoimmune disease, pregnancy or lactation was excluded. Diagnoses were established on the basis of clinical symptoms, serum thyroxine and TRAb, thyroid ultrasound, and orbital computed tomography. PBMCs were separated from roughly 10 ml of fresh peripheral blood using Ficoll-Paque density gradient centrifugation. Total RNA was extracted using Trizol reagent, and RNA quality was assessed on an Agilent 2100 Bioanalyzer.

The sample taken for sequencing was blood. This sequence uses TRBV30 and TRBJ1-5; the best D guess is TRBD1, with 5 bases matching. The sequence came from a man aged 35-49 years with Graves' hyperthyroidism. At the DNA level, the sequence is TGTGCCTGGGAGCGGGGGGGCAATCAGCCCCAGCATTTT. Translated, this is CAWERGGNQPQHF. Supplemented by the reference TRBV30 and TRBJ1-5 proteins around the CDR3, the complete variable domain is SQTIHQWPATLVQPVGSPLSLECTVEGTSNPNLYWYRQAAGRGLQLLFYSVGIGQISSEVPQNLSASRPQDRQFILSSKKLLLSDSGFYLCAWERGGNQPQHFGDGTRLSIL.